These 24 T cell receptor beta chains share one sample of origin, sequenced in a study of blood T cell repertoires in COVID-19. This table comes from immunoSEQ multiplex PCR, and its TCRdb copy is limited to in-frame clones, with some not included. The data hold under 85,000 clones, with over 70% observed a single time. The sample comprised peripheral blood. These TCRs come from a human donor in a cohort sampled during active COVID-19.

The chain has TRBV5-3 and TRBJ2-7; no clear D gene. TRBV5-3 is an ORF, and what it does is uncertain. The V and J ends lost 1 base and 2 bases respectively, with 7 bases between them. The CDR3 spans 13 residues. The CDR3 nucleotides read TGTGCCAGAAGCTTGTCCGTTGCCTACGAGCAGTACTTC. Translation gives CARSLSVAYEQYF.

The chain combines TRBV3-1 (or the pseudogene TRBV3-2) with TRBJ1-2, with a tentative D call TRBD1 (6 bases). V was trimmed by 2 bases and J by 4 bases, leaving 20 bases between them. Germline V CDR1 and CDR2: LGHDT, YNNKEL (reference sequence). The CDR3 is made up of 17 amino acids. The CDR3 here is CASSQFGGASTIYGYTF. DNA of the CDR3: TGTGCCAGCAGCCAATTTGGGGGGGCGTCTACCATCTATGGCTACACCTTC.

The chain is built from TRBV6-5 and TRBJ2-7; 7 bases map to TRBD2. Germline assignment: CDR1 MNHEY and CDR2 SVGAGI. This CDR3 contains 15 residues. V lost 5 bases, J lost 3 bases, and 10 bases stayed unmatched. The CDR3 coding sequence is TGTGCCAGCAGTCAAAGGGAGGGCCCCCACTACGAGCAGTACTTC. Its protein is CASSQREGPHYEQYF.

The rearrangement uses TRBV7-9 and TRBJ2-7; D not resolved. Deletions cut 5 bases from V and 6 bases from J, with 11 bases between. CDR3 length: 12 amino acids. CDR1 and CDR2 (germline): SEHNR, FQNEAQ (reference sequence). The CDR3 sequence: CASSEDFGEQYF. The CDR3 DNA sequence: TGTGCCAGCAGCGAGGATTTTGGCGAGCAGTACTTC.

Only a few counts were recorded for this clone. The V call is TRBV19, the J call TRBJ2-1; D remains ambiguous. V was pared by 6 bases and J by 0 bases, with 12 bases between. Germline V gene data show CDR1 as LNHDA and CDR2 as SQIVND (reference sequence). The CDR3 length is 15 residues. CDR3 coding DNA: TGTGCCAGTAGGATTACTCATAGCTCCTACAATGAGCAGTTCTTC. Amino acid sequence: CASRITHSSYNEQFF.

This clone was seen only once. The chain recombines TRBV7-2 with TRBJ2-5, with a weak D call TRBD1 (6 bases). This CDR3 contains 15 residues. The V end lost 5 bases, the J end lost 4 bases, and 17 bases lay between the germline ends. Germline V lookup: CDR1 SGHTA, CDR2 FQGNSA. The CDR3, as DNA: TGTGCCAGCAGCCAGAAAACCGGACAGCGAGAGACCCAGTACTTC. Amino acids: CASSQKTGQRETQYF.

The chain joins TRBV9 to TRBJ2-5; D is uncertain. There are 13 residues in the CDR3. CDR1 and CDR2 (germline): SGDLS, YYNGEE. The ends were cut back, 0 bases at V and 5 bases at J, with 8 bases in the middle. The CDR3 nucleotides are TGTGCCAGCAGCGTAGCTAGGTGGGAGACCCAGTACTTC. Translated, it gives CASSVARWETQYF. The variable domain in full, completed from reference TRBV9 and TRBJ2-5, reads DSGVTQTPKHLITATGQRVTLRCSPRSGDLSVYWYQQSLDQGLQFLIQYYNGEERAKGNILERFSAQQFPDLHSELNLSSLELGDSALYFCASSVARWETQYFGPGTRLLVL.

This clone was recorded once. The sample contains more than one DNA sequence encoding this CDR3. V usage is TRBV7-6 and J usage is TRBJ1-1; D remains unclear. Trimming left V 1 base short and J 0 bases short, with 6 bases between. Germline CDR1 SGHVS, CDR2 FNYEAQ. This CDR3 has 14 amino acids. Here the CDR3 reads CASSLGHLNTEAFF. In nucleotides, the CDR3 is TGTGCCAGCAGCTTAGGACATTTGAACACTGAAGCTTTCTTT.

The chain recombines TRBV14 with TRBJ2-1, with 10 bases fitting TRBD1. J was trimmed by 10 bases and V by 2 bases; bases with no gene match: 14. Germline lookup yields CDR1 SGHDN and CDR2 FVKESK. The CDR3 spans 17 residues. The CDR3 DNA reads TGTGCCAGCAGCCAAATGGGAGGCGCGACAGGGGGCATCGAGCAGTTCTTC. This gives the protein CASSQMGGATGGIEQFF.

This chain links TRBV3-1 (or the pseudogene TRBV3-2) with TRBJ1-3; D not resolved. Germline V lookup: CDR1 LGHDT, CDR2 YNNKEL (reference sequence). The CDR3 sequence is 16 residues long. The germline V and J ends were trimmed by 3 bases and 0 bases, with 12 bases remaining between them. For the CDR3, the DNA is TGTGCCAGCAGCCAGTCGTCGGGGAGCTCTGGAAACACCATATATTTT. Translated, it gives CASSQSSGSSGNTIYF.

V and J are TRBV5-1 and TRBJ1-2, with TRBD1 as a possible D gene (6 bases). Between the trimmed V and J ends, which lost 0 bases and 4 bases, there was a span of 16 bases. From germline, CDR1 is SGHRS and CDR2 YFSETQ. This CDR3 region has 16 residues. The CDR3 loop is CASSLVTGGAGYGYTF. The CDR3 nucleotides are TGCGCCAGCAGCTTGGTTACGGGGGGCGCTGGCTATGGCTACACCTTC.

The chain carries TRBV9 and TRBJ2-7, with 7 bases matching TRBD1. Germline V gene data show CDR1 as SGDLS and CDR2 as YYNGEE. Trimming took 4 bases from V and 2 from J; bases not matched to a gene: 6. The CDR3 extends over 14 amino acids. The DNA for the CDR3 is TGTGCCAGCAGCTTCCGACAGGGCCCCTACGAGCAGTACTTC. Translating gives CASSFRQGPYEQYF.

The gene calls are TRBV4-3 and TRBJ1-6; a weak D match, TRBD1 (5 bases). Germline CDR1 LGHNA, CDR2 YSLEER. V was cut by 4 bases and J by 2 bases, with 12 bases left in between. The CDR3 contains 16 residues. The CDR3 bases are TGCGCCAGCAGCCTTGCAGCGGGGGCCTATAATTCACCCCTCCACTTT. It encodes CASSLAAGAYNSPLHF.

The chain carries TRBV5-1 and TRBJ1-5; TRBD1 agrees at 10 bases. This CDR3 is 15 amino acids long. The V gene end was trimmed by 4 bases and the J gene end by 3 bases; junction bases not matched to a gene: 4. The germline gives CDR1 SGHRS, CDR2 YFSETQ. The DNA for the CDR3 is TGCGCCAGCAGCCGAGGGACAGGGGTCAATCAGCCCCAGCATTTT. Its translation: CASSRGTGVNQPQHF.

J is TRBJ1-2 and V is TRBV7-2; 8 bases fit TRBD1. In germline, CDR1 is SGHTA, CDR2 FQGNSA. CDR3 length: 14 amino acids. Losses at the gene ends were 2 bases for V and 2 bases for J; bases not matched to a gene: 1. CDR3 region: CASSLNRGNYGYTF. The DNA of the CDR3 is TGTGCCAGCAGCTTAAACAGGGGGAACTATGGCTACACCTTC.

The V and J genes are TRBV2 and TRBJ2-2; 9 bases line up with TRBD2. Germline loops: CDR1 SNHLY, CDR2 FYNNEI. The junction had 8 bases not matched to a gene; V was cut back by 6 bases and J by 6 bases. There are 15 residues in the CDR3. The CDR3 here is CASRGGGGASGELFF. The DNA of the CDR3 is TGTGCCAGCAGGGGCGGCGGGGGGGCCTCCGGGGAGCTGTTTTTT.

The J gene is TRBJ1-2, the V gene TRBV5-1; D not certain. Germline V gene sequence: CDR1 SGHRS, CDR2 YFSETQ. Between the trimmed V and J ends, which lost 9 bases and 0 bases, there was a span of 15 bases. This CDR3 spans 14 amino acids. CDR3 loop: CATRPLPTNYGYTF. The CDR3 nucleotides are TGCGCCACCCGTCCTCTTCCTACTAACTATGGCTACACCTTC.

V gene TRBV18 combines with J gene TRBJ1-2, with 7 bases aligning to TRBD1. V was clipped by 4 bases and J by 9 bases; unmatched bases: 8. CDR1 and CDR2 (germline): KGHSH, LQKENI. The CDR3 has 13 amino acids. The chain's CDR3 is CASSLTGTVSYTF. The CDR3 bases are TGTGCCAGCTCACTTACCGGGACAGTGAGCTACACCTTC.

This clone was seen once. The V and J genes are TRBV4-2 and TRBJ1-2; tentative D call: TRBD1 (5 bases). This CDR3 has 12 amino acids. V was cut by 8 bases and J by 1 base, with 8 bases left in between. Germline V gives CDR1 LGHNA, CDR2 YNFKEQ. CDR3 bases: TGTGCCAGCCTCCAGGGTAACTATGGCTACACCTTC. Protein: CASLQGNYGYTF.

This clone was observed a few times. The chain employs TRBV29-1 and TRBJ2-7; 7 bases are a match to TRBD1. Trimming cost V 4 bases and J 3 bases; bases outside gene matches: 0. This CDR3 is built from 11 residues. Germline values: CDR1 SQVTM, CDR2 ANQGSEA. The CDR3 is CSVGDSYEQYF. CDR3 DNA: TGCAGCGTTGGGGACAGCTACGAGCAGTACTTC.

This clone appeared once. The rearrangement joins TRBV4-1 to TRBJ2-1; TRBD1 might be the D (6 bases). V lost 8 bases and J lost 3, with 14 bases in between. The germline gives CDR1 MGHRA, CDR2 YSYEKL. CDR3 length equals 14 residues. The CDR3 loop is CASCKGENYNEQFF. CDR3 coding DNA: TGCGCCAGCTGCAAGGGGGAGAACTACAATGAGCAGTTCTTC.

This clone is a singleton in its sample. The chain combines TRBV6-6 with TRBJ2-7; 8 positions agree with TRBD1. Per the germline V gene, CDR1 is MNHNY and CDR2 is SVGAGI (reference sequence). The CDR3 is made up of 14 amino acids. The V and J ends lost 5 bases and 4 bases, in that order; junction bases with no gene match: 7. The CDR3 protein is CASSITGGWYEQYF. For the CDR3, the DNA is TGTGCCAGCAGTATCACAGGGGGATGGTACGAGCAGTACTTC.

This clone appeared a few times. V usage is TRBV7-2 and J usage is TRBJ2-7, with D possibly matching TRBD2 (6 bases). There are 14 residues in the CDR3. The germline V gene has CDR1 SGHTA and CDR2 FQGNSA. Trimming cost V 1 base and J 4 bases, with 11 bases left between them. Written as DNA, the CDR3 is TGTGCCAGCAGCTTAGAAACTAGCTCATACGAGCAGTACTTC. Amino acid sequence: CASSLETSSYEQYF.

The rearrangement joins TRBV11-2 to TRBJ2-5; D not resolved. Between the trimmed V and J ends, which lost 5 bases and 5 bases, there was a span of 9 bases. This CDR3 is 12 amino acids long. CDR1 and CDR2 (germline): SGHAT, FQNNGV. This CDR3 is CASSRQQETQYF. As DNA, the CDR3 is TGTGCCAGCAGCCGACAACAGGAGACCCAGTACTTC. Based on the CDR3 plus reference TRBV11-2 and TRBJ2-5, the full variable domain is EAGVAQSPRYKIIEKRQSVAFWCNPISGHATLYWYQQILGQGPKLLIQFQNNGVVDDSQLPKDRFSAERLKGVDSTLKIQPAKLEDSAVYLCASSRQQETQYFGPGTRLLVL.